The T cell receptor beta chain under discussion was sequenced for a study of T cells after yellow fever vaccination. Across the whole study: SMART-Seq v4 Ultra Low Input handled preparation of low-cell-number fractions.

TCRdb reprocessed the 5' RACE reads with MiXCR, giving one entry per CDR3 protein. Of 450,000 to 550,000 distinct CDR3 sequences in the sample, roughly 22% were seen once. This clonotype was found a few times. Its specificity is not known. Study results and caveats: Post-booster repertoires again held most primary-vaccination clones (96% CD4, roughly 89% CD8).

Looked up from germline, CDR1 is MNHEY and CDR2 is SVGEGT. The CDR3 consists of 14 residues. V was pared by 6 bases and J by 0 bases, with 9 bases between. The sample consisted of PBMCs, taken roughly 20 days after the first yellow fever vaccination. The chain is built from TRBV6-2 or TRBV6-3 and TRBJ1-5; D remains unclear. This clonotype was sampled from a young man who received the YFV17D yellow fever vaccine. CDR3 sequence reads: CASRDVTSNQPQHF. CDR3 sequence (DNA): TGTGCCAGCAGGGACGTTACTAGCAATCAGCCCCAGCATTTT.